A selection of T cell receptor beta chains follows, all from one sample in a study of blood T cells in healthy people across ages. TCRdb reanalysed the 5' RACE reads using MiXCR and keeps one entry per CDR3 protein. The sample has approximately 1.5 million distinct CDR3 sequences; about 45% are singletons. The sequencing sample was made of blood. The origin of the receptors is a woman aged 18-29 years in good health. Each CDR3 is given with its conserved first and last residue. A D gene is named only where the DNA matches it firmly. The size of a clone is reported for some rows only, either as once, few or many, or as a class for expanded clones.

j_call | clone_size | v_call | d_call | cdr3_aa | cdr3_nt
TRBJ2-5 | NA | TRBV7-9 | NA | CASSSDRTANEQYF | TGTGCCAGCAGCTCTGACAGGACCGCCAATGAGCAGTACTTC
TRBJ1-1 | NA | TRBV10-3 | NA | CAISESGGAQAFF | TGTGCCATCAGTGAGTCGGGGGGGGCGCAAGCTTTCTTT
TRBJ2-7 | NA | TRBV28 | NA | CAGSLWQGTYEQYF | TGTGCCGGCAGTTTATGGCAGGGAACCTACGAGCAGTACTTC
TRBJ2-1 | few | TRBV6-2/TRBV6-3 | TRBD2 | CASRKGLAGLQFF | TGTGCCAGCAGGAAAGGACTAGCGGGGCTGCAGTTCTTC
TRBJ2-1 | NA | TRBV29-1 | TRBD2 | CSVDKAGLYNEQFF | TGCAGCGTTGACAAAGCGGGACTCTACAATGAGCAGTTCTTC
TRBJ2-3 | NA | TRBV6-2/TRBV6-3 | TRBD2 | CASSFPTSGGKTDTQYF | TGTGCCAGCAGTTTTCCGACTAGCGGGGGCAAGACAGATACGCAGTATTTT
TRBJ2-7 | NA | TRBV9 | NA | CASSVGVLANEQYF | TGTGCCAGCAGCGTAGGAGTTTTGGCAAACGAGCAGTACTTC
TRBJ2-1 | NA | TRBV4-3 | NA | CASSLRGGREQFF | TGCGCCAGCAGCCTTAGAGGAGGGAGGGAGCAGTTCTTC
TRBJ1-6 | few | TRBV6-5 | NA | CASSYSGLHNSPLHF | TGTGCCAGCAGTTACTCTGGCCTACATAATTCACCCCTCCACTTT
TRBJ2-3 | NA | TRBV28 | TRBD1 | CATLRGRASTDTQYF | TGTGCCACCCTCAGGGGGCGGGCTAGCACAGATACGCAGTATTTT
TRBJ1-3 | few | TRBV28 | NA | CASSPRVPGNTIYF | TGTGCCAGCAGTCCCAGGGTTCCGGGAAACACCATATATTTT
TRBJ1-1 | few | TRBV6-2/TRBV6-3 | NA | CASRIQENTEAFF | TGTGCCAGCAGAATACAGGAGAACACTGAAGCTTTCTTT
TRBJ2-1 | few | TRBV11-2 | NA | CASSLTFNEQFF | TGTGCCAGCAGCTTAACTTTCAATGAGCAGTTCTTC
TRBJ1-5 | NA | TRBV5-1 | NA | CASSPEAASNQPQHF | TGCGCCAGCAGCCCGGAGGCAGCTAGCAATCAGCCCCAGCATTTT
TRBJ1-1 | NA | TRBV7-2 | NA | CASSPTTGTGPTEAFF | TGTGCCAGCAGCCCCACGACAGGCACAGGTCCCACTGAAGCTTTCTTT
TRBJ1-4 | few | TRBV5-5 | NA | CASSPTGTTNEKLFF | TGTGCCAGCAGCCCGACGGGTACAACTAATGAAAAACTGTTTTTT
TRBJ2-1 | NA | TRBV6-2/TRBV6-3 | TRBD2 | CASSSMTGLAGGRTQAEQFF | TGTGCCAGCAGTTCAATGACGGGACTAGCGGGAGGAAGGACCCAGGCTGAGCAGTTCTTC
TRBJ2-5 | few | TRBV7-2 | NA | CASGRAIQETQYF | TGTGCCAGCGGGCGTGCCATACAAGAGACCCAGTACTTC
TRBJ2-7 | NA | TRBV4-1 | NA | CASSQERDSYEQYF | TGCGCCAGCAGCCAAGAGCGCGACTCCTACGAGCAGTACTTC
TRBJ2-3 | NA | TRBV7-2 | TRBD2 | CASSLIRGRPSTDTQYF | TGTGCCAGCAGCTTAATTCGCGGGAGGCCTAGCACAGATACGCAGTATTTT
TRBJ1-2 | many | TRBV25-1 | NA | CASSGTVYGYTF | TGTGCCAGCTCCGGGACGGTATATGGCTACACCTTC
TRBJ2-1 | NA | TRBV4-3 | TRBD2 | CASSQERLALHEQFF | TGCGCCAGCAGCCAAGAAAGACTAGCTCTCCATGAGCAGTTCTTC
TRBJ2-1 | once | TRBV7-2 | NA | CASSSDWRGNEQFF | TGTGCCAGCAGTTCCGACTGGAGAGGGAATGAGCAGTTCTTC
TRBJ2-5 | NA | TRBV20-1 | NA | CSARGLALEQYF | TGCAGTGCTAGAGGTCTAGCCTTGGAGCAGTACTTC
TRBJ2-5 | NA | TRBV29-1 | NA | CSVELDWAGTTQYF | TGCAGCGTTGAATTAGATTGGGCGGGGACGACCCAGTACTTC
TRBJ2-7 | few | TRBV4-1 | NA | CASSQVSGQGDTYEQYF | TGCGCCAGCAGCCAAGTCAGCGGGCAGGGAGATACCTACGAGCAGTACTTC
TRBJ1-4 | NA | TRBV7-2 | NA | CASSLAFDEKLFF | TGTGCCAGCAGCTTAGCCTTTGATGAAAAACTGTTTTTT